This TCR beta chain was identified in a study of shared clonotypes between healthy human individuals. CDR1 and CDR2 (germline): SQVTM, ANQGSEA. V lost 5 bases and J 4 bases, leaving 12 bases between the germline ends. The CDR3 length is 13 residues. It was at deep level that the assay was run. Replicate PCRs from sorted subsets contained approximately 200 ng DNA, which is around 30,000 T cell genomes. Produced via immunoSEQ multiplex PCR; TCRdb's table is partial and in-frame only. The data show roughly 660,000 clones, about 92% seen once. The CD8 memory sample joined CD45RO+ cells and CCR7-negative CD45RA+ cells.

V gene TRBV29-1 combines with J gene TRBJ2-1; D perhaps matches TRBD2 (5 bases). The TCR sequence derives from a man between 18 and 35 years old in good health. Some clones in this sample may be carry-over from other donors' samples. Material: memory CD8+ T cells from PBMCs. Specified subset: CD45RO+ cells pooled with CCR7-negative TemRA cells. The CDR3 protein is CSVIDGVYNEQFF. The CDR3 DNA follows: TGCAGCGTTATCGACGGGGTATACAATGAGCAGTTCTTC.